What follows is one T cell receptor (beta chain) and its context. What this receptor recognizes is not known. No much larger clone exists at a distance of one base, and base qualities are not known. TCRbeta CDR3 regions were amplified from genomic DNA by means of the immunoSEQ Assay, a bias-controlled multiplex PCR. Regarding the original processing steps: Nucleated cell counts per sample were estimated from amplification of reference gene primers within the assay. Sequence reads were collapsed and filtered to measure the absolute abundance of every unique TCRbeta CDR3 rearrangement. For each sample, productive Simpson clonality was calculated as the square root of Simpson's diversity index across productive rearrangements. TCRdb stores this immuneACCESS table with in-frame sequences only. Part of the clones is absent; in the studies checked, under half of the shortfall reflects unresolved V genes, and no reason is known for the rest. D and trimming were read from the DNA, whereas the V and J calls and clone size are those reported in that table. The sample has 200,000 to 250,000 clones on record, 87% of them singletons. Around 10% of the sample is held by the ten biggest clonotypes.

Participants in the prospective study were enrolled through a virtual design, were aged roughly 18 to 100 years, and lived in 24 United States geographic areas. Cohort assignment in the prospective study relied on participant-reported clinical history from a screening survey and a study questionnaire. Each participant in the prospective study had whole blood, serum and a nasopharyngeal or oropharyngeal swab collected by mobile phlebotomists. Over a roughly 2-month period, participants in the prospective study had the option of providing additional blood draws and questionnaires. Prospective study blood samples were shipped either frozen or at room temperature before DNA extraction. This specimen comes from a study of blood T cell repertoires in COVID-19 (dated by TCRdb to 2018 to 2021). Regarding the study in general: Collaborator samples came from the United States, Italy and Spain and covered acute and convalescent phases of COVID-19. The dataset comprised deeply sampled blood TCRbeta repertoires from subjects exposed to, actively infected with, or recovered from COVID-19. The sample metadata nearly always contained a de-identified subject ID, COVID-19 status, age in years and sex. The repertoires were released in a freely available public database meant as a resource for research on the immune response to SARS-CoV-2. The material from the prospective study consisted of cDNA or gDNA derived from T cells, B-cell-depleted T cells, or PBMCs. The samples were drawn from the first 160 participants of the ongoing ImmuneRACE study and from 1,254 subjects provided by 6 global collaborators. Where available, HLA class I and class II types were obtained from metadata supplied by the sample provider rather than from assay-based typing. Study-wide findings and limitations: The amount of clinical and demographic metadata varied by source and participant and was provided uncurated.

V is trimmed back by 4 bases and J by 5 bases, and the junction contains 7 bases that no gene match accounts for. The CDR3, from cysteine to phenylalanine, totals 15 residues. Only CDR3 DNA remains: 45 bases, in frame from the first base. CDR1 and CDR2, per the germline V gene, are SNHLY and FYNNEI. Source material: PBMCs or T cells enriched from blood (not recorded which). This receptor was identified in a man younger than 35 with acute COVID-19. The sequence joins TRBV2 to TRBJ1-4; 7 middle bases align to TRBD1. The CDR3 is CASSATGDPNEKLFF. The DNA sequence reads TGTGCCAGCAGTGCTACAGGGGACCCGAATGAAAAACTGTTTTTT.